This TCR beta chain was found in a study of blood T cells in healthy people across ages. Study conclusions and caveats: A strong correlation between TCR beta diversity and naive T cell percentage was seen. Naive and antigen-experienced cells could not be conclusively compared, given unsorted PBMCs.

The CDR3 is made up of 14 amino acids. V lost 7 bases and J lost 7; bases outside the gene matches: 10. Germline lookup yields CDR1 MGHRA and CDR2 YSYEKL. A second PCR, run for about 6 to 11 cycles, used a sample-barcoded 5' primer plus a J-beta primer mix. Individual samples furnished no less than 2.5 million CDR3-containing paired-end reads apiece. From the 5' RACE reads, TCRdb called clonotypes with MiXCR, one entry per CDR3 protein. Altogether more than 1,400,000 distinct CDR3 sequences are present, roughly 40% being singletons, with the ten largest covering 7.9%. As for this clonotype: The target antigen is unknown.

This TCR came from a young woman in good health. The J gene is TRBJ1-2, the V gene TRBV4-1, with 9 bases aligning to TRBD1. Sequenced: blood. In DNA, the CDR3 is TGCGCCAGCACAAGACGGACAGGGGAAAGTGGCTACACCTTC. Translating it yields CASTRRTGESGYTF.